Below, 31 T cell receptor beta chains from the same sample are listed, as sequenced in a study of cytomegalovirus exposure and HLA in healthy donors. Use of 60 Vbeta and 13 Jbeta primers characterized the PCR. Using immunoSEQ multiplex PCR, the repertoire was profiled, and TCRdb retains in-frame clones only, with some absent. This table has roughly 140,000 clones, roughly a tenth appearing once. The specimen sequenced was PBMCs. The receptors were sampled from a male donor in good health and CMV-seronegative.

CDR3 coding DNA: TGTGCCAGCAGCCTCGGACTTTCTAGCACAGATACGCAGTATTTT. Protein sequence: CASSLGLSSTDTQYF. J is TRBJ2-3 and V is TRBV6-5, with TRBD2 as a possible D gene (5 bases). The CDR3 loop spans 15 amino acids. The V gene lost 6 bases and the J gene lost 0 bases, with 13 bases spanning the gap. The germline gives CDR1 MNHEY, CDR2 SVGAGI.

This clone was observed a handful of times. CDR3 residues: CASSLGGRPSEQYF. As DNA, the CDR3 is TGTGCCAGCAGCTTAGGAGGCCGGCCCTCCGAGCAGTACTTC. The chain is built from TRBV5-4 and TRBJ2-7; D might be TRBD2 (5 bases). Looked up from germline, CDR1 is SGHNT and CDR2 is YYREEE (reference sequence). Trimming took 2 bases from V and 6 from J, leaving 15 bases between them. CDR3 length: 14 amino acids.

This clone occurred a few times. The CDR3 coding sequence is TGTGCCAGCAGCGGCGTAGCAGGGCGCAATCAGCCCCAGCATTTT. As protein: CASSGVAGRNQPQHF. The V call is TRBV28, the J call TRBJ1-5, with D tentatively TRBD1 (5 bases). The CDR3 has 15 amino acids. The V end lost 6 bases, the J end lost 2 bases, and 14 bases lay between the germline ends. Germline-derived CDR1 and CDR2 are MDHEN and SYDVKM.

This clone was found a few times. V usage is TRBV5-1 and J usage is TRBJ2-1, with 11 bases identical to TRBD1. CDR1 and CDR2 (germline): SGHRS, YFSETQ. This CDR3 is 14 amino acids long. V shed 0 bases and J 9 bases; nucleotides not matched to a gene: 2. The CDR3 reads CASSLDGTGGEQFF. The CDR3 DNA follows: TGCGCCAGCAGCTTGGATGGGACAGGGGGTGAGCAGTTCTTC.

There are a few counts of this clone. The V and J genes are TRBV10-3 and TRBJ1-1; D not resolved. V lost 3 bases to trimming and J lost 6 bases, with 11 bases between them. Germline CDR1 and CDR2: ENHRY and SYGVKD. The CDR3 is 13 residues long. The CDR3 loop is CAISDGGRAEAFF. The CDR3 nucleotides read TGTGCCATCAGTGACGGTGGGAGGGCTGAAGCTTTCTTT.

In this sample, this clone turned up once. V gene TRBV27 combines with J gene TRBJ2-1, with D possibly matching TRBD2 (5 bases). This CDR3 contains 14 residues. The V gene's germline CDR1 is MNHEY and CDR2 SMNVEV (reference sequence). The germline V and J ends were trimmed by 3 bases and 6 bases, with 12 bases remaining between them. The CDR3 sequence: CASSFMASPNEQFF. The CDR3 bases are TGTGCCAGCAGTTTTATGGCTAGCCCCAATGAGCAGTTCTTC.

J is TRBJ1-6 and V is TRBV5-1; D is undetermined. Trimming pared 4 bases from V and 9 bases from J, leaving 17 bases between. From germline, CDR1 is SGHRS and CDR2 YFSETQ. This CDR3 comprises 15 residues. DNA of the CDR3: TGCGCCAGCAGCCCCTTTTCCGCCCTTAGTTCACCCCTCCACTTT. Amino acids: CASSPFSALSSPLHF.

Only a few counts were recorded for this clone. V gene TRBV13 combines with J gene TRBJ1-5; 7 bases are a match to TRBD1. With 6 bases clipped from V and 4 bases from J, the junction kept 6 bases outside the gene matches. The germline gives CDR1 PRHDT, CDR2 FYEKMQ (reference sequence). This CDR3 region has 14 residues. This CDR3 is CASRPGTANQPQHF. The CDR3 DNA sequence: TGTGCCAGCAGGCCCGGGACAGCGAATCAGCCCCAGCATTTT. The full variable domain, in which reference TRBV13 and TRBJ1-5 provide the parts outside the CDR3, is AAGVIQSPRHLIKEKRETATLKCYPIPRHDTVYWYQQGPGQDPQFLISFYEKMQSDKGSIPDRFSAQQFSDYHSELNMSSLELGDSALYFCASRPGTANQPQHFGDGTRLSIL.

Worth noting for this clone: Other DNA variants within this sample encode the same CDR3. The chain uses TRBV25-1 and TRBJ1-6; 7 bases are a match to TRBD1. Germline V gene data show CDR1 as MGHDK and CDR2 as SYGVNS. V was pared by 8 bases and J by 0 bases, with 1 base of the junction left unmatched. The CDR3 totals 14 residues. The CDR3 sequence is CASRDSSYNSPLHF. CDR3 nucleotide sequence: TGTGCCAGCCGGGACAGCTCCTATAATTCACCCCTCCACTTT.

The genes are TRBV6-1 and TRBJ2-1; TRBD2 aligns across 12 bases. This CDR3 has 13 amino acids. V shed 6 bases, J shed 6 bases, and the junction held 0 bases outside the gene matches. Per germline, CDR1 MNHNS and CDR2 SASEGT. The CDR3 reads CASRTSGSNEQFF. The CDR3 DNA reads as TGTGCCAGCAGGACTAGCGGGAGCAATGAGCAGTTCTTC.

Here the CDR3 DNA reads TGTGCCAGCAGTCCTACAGGGGGCAGGCAGCCCCAGCATTTT. It is translated as CASSPTGGRQPQHF. The genes are TRBV28 and TRBJ1-5; 9 nucleotides align to TRBD1. V was pared by 5 bases and J by 7 bases, with 6 bases of the junction left unmatched. This CDR3 contains 14 residues. In germline, CDR1 is MDHEN, CDR2 SYDVKM.

V usage is TRBV10-2 and J usage is TRBJ1-3; D uncertain. The CDR3 loop spans 13 amino acids. Trimming removed 7 bases from V and 0 bases from J, with 7 bases in between. The V gene's germline CDR1 is WSHSY and CDR2 SAAADI. CDR3 nucleotide sequence: TGCGCCAGCATAGCAGACTCTGGAAACACCATATATTTT. Amino acids: CASIADSGNTIYF.

V gene TRBV4-1 combines with J gene TRBJ1-2, with 7 bases that match TRBD1. Germline assignment: CDR1 MGHRA and CDR2 YSYEKL. This CDR3 is 15 amino acids long. The V gene end was trimmed by 7 bases and the J gene end by 3 bases; junction bases not matched to a gene: 11. CDR3 amino acids: CASNYTDDRDYGYTF. For the CDR3, the DNA is TGCGCCAGCAACTACACCGATGACAGGGACTATGGCTACACCTTC.

The chain carries TRBV11-2 and TRBJ2-5; D remains unclear. Germline V lookup: CDR1 SGHAT, CDR2 FQNNGV. The CDR3 totals 14 residues. V lost 0 bases, J lost 5 bases, and 10 bases lay in between. The CDR3 DNA is TGTGCCAGCAGCTTAGATAACCTGAGGGAGACCCAGTACTTC. Its protein product is CASSLDNLRETQYF.

The V and J genes are TRBV21-1 and TRBJ1-2; the table's D call, TRBD1, has no DNA check behind it. TRBV21-1 is flagged as a pseudogene. The CDR3 runs to 13 residues. CDR3 DNA sequence: TGTGCCAGCATAGCAGGGGATCACTATGGCTACACCTTC. Encoded protein: CASIAGDHYGYTF.

This clone was seen a few times. Other DNA sequences in this specimen translate into the identical CDR3. The chain joins TRBV20-1 to TRBJ1-2, with a weak D call TRBD1 (5 bases). Germline V lookup: CDR1 DFQATT, CDR2 SNEGSKA (reference sequence). The CDR3 consists of 11 residues. Trimming cost V 5 bases and J 5 bases, with 9 bases left between them. CDR3 region: CSAPTDYGYTF. The DNA for the CDR3 is TGCAGTGCTCCGACAGATTATGGCTACACCTTC.

Here the CDR3 reads CASSYTQLGSGELFF. As DNA, the CDR3 is TGTGCCAGCAGTTATACGCAATTGGGCTCCGGGGAGCTGTTTTTT. The chain joins TRBV6-6 to TRBJ2-2; no clear D gene. V shed 3 bases and J shed 6 bases, with 14 bases lying between them. The CDR3 has 15 amino acids. Per the germline V gene, CDR1 is MNHNY and CDR2 is SVGAGI (reference sequence).

There are a few counts of this clone. The chain combines TRBV6-6 with TRBJ1-5; 7 positions agree with TRBD1. There are 14 residues in the CDR3. Looked up from germline, CDR1 is MNHNY and CDR2 is SVGAGI (reference sequence). The J segment lost 9 bases and the V segment lost 2 bases, leaving 7 bases of the junction unmatched. The CDR3: CASSYGDSRGPQHF. Written as DNA, the CDR3 is TGTGCCAGCAGTTACGGGGACAGTCGGGGGCCCCAGCATTTT.

There are a few counts of this clone. V usage is TRBV5-1 and J usage is TRBJ1-3; D call uncertain. Deletions cut 6 bases from V and 4 bases from J, with 5 bases between. Germline CDR1 is SGHRS and CDR2 is YFSETQ. The CDR3 has 11 residues. This CDR3 is CASTQGNTIYF. The CDR3 DNA is TGCGCCAGCACACAGGGAAACACCATATATTTT.

A few counts support this clone. The gene calls are TRBV27 and TRBJ2-2; D gene uncertain. Germline V lookup: CDR1 MNHEY, CDR2 SMNVEV (reference sequence). Trimming took 2 bases from V and 6 from J, leaving 10 bases between them. CDR3 length: 14 amino acids. The CDR3: CASSLGLAPGELFF. The CDR3, as DNA: TGTGCCAGCAGTTTAGGGCTGGCACCCGGGGAGCTGTTTTTT.

The table lists this clone with a few counts. The V and J genes are TRBV7-3 and TRBJ1-1; a possible D gene is TRBD1 (5 bases). CDR3 length equals 17 residues. Germline CDR1 is SGHTA and CDR2 is FQGTGA. V was trimmed by 1 base and J by 1 base, leaving 16 bases between them. CDR3 DNA: TGTGCCAGCAGCTTAATTGGGAGGGGAGGTCGGAACACTGAAGCTTTCTTT. Its translation is CASSLIGRGGRNTEAFF.

This sequence joins TRBV11-2 and TRBJ2-7; tentatively, D is TRBD1 (6 bases). V gave up 3 bases and J gave up 3 bases, with 15 bases separating them. Germline V gene data show CDR1 as SGHAT and CDR2 as FQNNGV. The CDR3 contains 15 residues. The CDR3 here is CASSLSTGTFYEQYF. For the CDR3, the DNA is TGTGCCAGCAGCTTGAGTACAGGGACGTTCTACGAGCAGTACTTC.

This clone occurred a few times. V usage is TRBV7-8 and J usage is TRBJ2-7; a weak D match, TRBD1 (6 bases). Trimming cost V 6 bases and J 5 bases, with 23 bases left between them. The V gene's germline CDR1 is SGHVS and CDR2 FQNEAQ. The CDR3 covers 16 residues. In DNA, the CDR3 is TGTGCCAGCAGGCCAAACAGGGTTTCTTTATCGGACGAGCAGTACTTC. Its translation: CASRPNRVSLSDEQYF.

This clone was found a few times. The chain uses TRBV2 and TRBJ2-2, with 8 bases identical to TRBD1. Germline V lookup: CDR1 SNHLY, CDR2 FYNNEI. The CDR3 extends over 14 amino acids. With 6 bases clipped from V and 0 bases from J, the junction kept 0 bases outside the gene matches. The chain's CDR3 is CASRGQANTGELFF. DNA of the CDR3: TGTGCCAGCAGGGGACAGGCGAACACCGGGGAGCTGTTTTTT.

This clone was seen a few times. The chain joins TRBV4-2 to TRBJ2-1; TRBD2 agrees at 7 bases. CDR3 length: 16 amino acids. Losses at the gene ends were 0 bases for V and 5 bases for J; bases not matched to a gene: 7. CDR1 is LGHNA, CDR2 YNFKEQ, per germline. CDR3 nucleotides: TGTGCCAGCAGCCAAGATGGGGAGGGCCTTGACAATGAGCAGTTCTTC. Its translation: CASSQDGEGLDNEQFF.

This clone has a handful of counts. The rearrangement links TRBV4-3 to TRBJ1-3; D remains ambiguous. V dropped 4 bases and J dropped 0 bases, with 19 bases sitting between them. CDR1 is LGHNA, CDR2 YSLEER, per germline. There are 18 residues in the CDR3. The CDR3 region is CASSRGWGIQPSGNTIYF. The CDR3 DNA reads as TGCGCCAGCAGCCGAGGGTGGGGAATTCAGCCCTCTGGAAACACCATATATTTT.

This clone was seen a handful of times. The V and J genes are TRBV6-6 and TRBJ2-3; 11 bases line up with TRBD1. CDR1 and CDR2 (germline): MNHNY, SVGAGI (reference sequence). Trimming cost V 3 bases and J 5 bases; bases outside gene matches: 7. The CDR3 has 16 amino acids. DNA of the CDR3: TGTGCCAGCAGTTATACGAGGGACAGGGGGGAAGATACGCAGTATTTT. As protein: CASSYTRDRGEDTQYF.

This clone was detected a few times. J is TRBJ1-1 and V is TRBV10-1; TRBD1 agrees at 7 bases. There are 14 residues in the CDR3. Germline V lookup: CDR1 WNHNN, CDR2 SYGVQD (reference sequence). V lost 9 bases to trimming and J lost 9 bases; unmatched junction nucleotides: 16. This chain's CDR3 is CARGTAQVRGKAFF. DNA for the CDR3: TGCGCCAGGGGGACAGCCCAAGTTAGGGGGAAAGCTTTCTTT.

The chain combines TRBV7-6 with TRBJ1-1; D is unresolved. The CDR3 is made up of 14 amino acids. From germline, CDR1 is SGHVS and CDR2 FNYEAQ. Trimming removed 5 bases from V and 1 base from J, with 11 bases in between. As DNA, the CDR3 is TGTGCCAGCAGCCAAACTACGGGGAACACTGAAGCTTTCTTT. Protein product: CASSQTTGNTEAFF. The whole variable domain, filled in from reference TRBV7-6 and TRBJ1-1, reads GAGVSQSPRYKVTKRGQDVALRCDPISGHVSLYWYRQALGQGPEFLTYFNYEAQQDKSGLPNDRFSAERPEGSISTLTIQRTEQRDSAMYRCASSQTTGNTEAFFGQGTRLTVV.

The table lists this clone with a few counts. Other DNA sequences within the sample encode an identical CDR3. The J gene is TRBJ2-7, the V gene TRBV19; TRBD1 aligns across 11 bases. Germline loops: CDR1 LNHDA, CDR2 SQIVND (reference sequence). There are 14 residues in the CDR3. The ends lost 3 bases at V and 4 bases at J; junction bases unmatched: 2. This CDR3 reads CASSIGQGAYEQYF. The CDR3 DNA is TGTGCCAGTAGTATTGGACAGGGGGCGTACGAGCAGTACTTC.

The V call is TRBV6-1, the J call TRBJ2-3; TRBD1 aligns across 9 bases. CDR3 length: 17 residues. Losses at the gene ends were 2 bases for V and 6 bases for J; bases not matched to a gene: 12. Germline V CDR1 and CDR2: MNHNS, SASEGT. CDR3 in amino acids: CASSESPGQGGWDTQYF. DNA for the CDR3: TGTGCCAGCAGTGAATCCCCGGGACAGGGTGGGTGGGATACGCAGTATTTT.